This T cell receptor beta chain was captured in a study of cytomegalovirus exposure and HLA in healthy donors. Study-wide context: Approximately 81% of 300 to 450 genotyped donors fell in the Caucasian-associated ancestry cluster. Findings of the study overall: Sequencing likely generated an artifact that appeared as a cluster of highly shared sequence variants.

Comments on this clone: Its antigen is as yet unknown.

This CDR3 has 12 amino acids. CDR1 and CDR2 (germline): SNHLY, FYNNEI. The V and J ends lost 7 bases and 6 bases respectively, with 9 bases between them. Primers for the PCR totalled 60 Vbeta and 13 Jbeta. Profiling relied on immunoSEQ multiplex PCR, and the TCRdb table lists in-frame clones only, not all of them. Of roughly 180,000 clones in the sample, 65% to 85% are singletons; the top ten hold approximately 2.6%. This clonotype was obtained from a female donor in good health and CMV-seronegative. The chain couples TRBV2 to TRBJ2-2; possible D gene TRBD1, 5 bases. Specimen: PBMCs. The CDR3 DNA reads TGTGCCAGCAAGGGGCAAGCCGGGGAGCTGTTTTTT. Its translation: CASKGQAGELFF.